This entry features one T cell receptor beta chain sequence. Only in-frame clones appear in the TCRdb table, and some are missing; sequencing was by immunoSEQ multiplex PCR. The sample has 120,000 or so clones, roughly four fifths seen once. This record belongs to a study of blood T cell repertoires in COVID-19. Material: peripheral blood. The sequence was collected from a man aged 25 to 45 with COVID-19, enrolled during active disease.

In nucleotides, the CDR3 is TGTGCCTGGGGACAGGGGGCGAGAGATGAGCAGTTCTTC. It codes for CAWGQGARDEQFF. V is TRBV30 and J is TRBJ2-1; 11 bases fit TRBD1. This CDR3 has 13 residues. Trimming cost V 5 bases and J 8 bases; bases outside gene matches: 5. Germline lookup yields CDR1 GTSNPN and CDR2 SVGIG (reference sequence).